The clone carrying this TCR beta chain was observed a few times. The antigen is not known. TCRdb independently ran MiXCR on the RT-PCR reads; one entry per CDR3 protein. Among 450,000 to 600,000 distinct CDR3 sequences listed, approximately 7.3% were seen once. This sample stems from a study of response to subunit inactivated influenza vaccine. General study findings and limits: The authors suggested that every seasonal influenza vaccination recruits few new T cells.

The CDR3 is made up of 16 amino acids. V was cut by 3 bases and J by 8 bases, with 20 bases left in between. This specimen consisted of PBMCs from blood, obtained less than 25 months after vaccination. This sequence joins TRBV12-3 or TRBV12-4 and TRBJ2-1; perhaps TRBD2 as D (6 bases). This sequence originates from a man aged 45 to 75 who received an inactivated influenza vaccine. The CDR3 here is CASSFGPIRGNDEQFF. CDR3 nucleotides: TGTGCCAGCAGTTTTGGGCCTATCCGGGGGAACGATGAGCAGTTCTTC.